This entry concerns a single T cell receptor beta chain. This sample was taken from a study of blood T cell repertoires in COVID-19. Study-wide background: Collection of acute and convalescent COVID-19 samples took place in the United States, Italy and Spain. The analysed material was cDNA or gDNA that came from T cells, B-cell-depleted T cells, or PBMCs.

This CDR3 contains 20 residues. Germline V lookup: CDR1 MGHRA, CDR2 YSYEKL. Trimming cost V 0 bases and J 2 bases; bases outside gene matches: 8. Under the authors' procedure: Amplified reference gene primers provided the basis for estimating nucleated cell counts. Repertoires were generated with immunoSEQ multiplex PCR, while TCRdb's copy carries only in-frame clones and drops some. V and J calls and clone size are as listed in that table; D and trimming were resolved from the DNA. The table includes roughly 250,000 clones, roughly three quarters detected once. What was sequenced was peripheral blood. The TCR was taken from a woman aged 40 to 50 with active or convalescent COVID-19. The rearrangement joins TRBV4-1 to TRBJ2-3; 16 bases match TRBD2. This CDR3 is CASSQDLGLAGGVATDTQYF. In DNA, the CDR3 is TGCGCCAGCAGCCAAGATCTGGGACTAGCGGGGGGGGTTGCCACAGATACGCAGTATTTT.